This entry describes one TCR beta chain. Germline values: CDR1 SGHRS, CDR2 YFSETQ. V gave up 0 bases and J gave up 5 bases, with 11 bases separating them. The CDR3 runs 14 residues. These data come from a study of blood T cell repertoires in COVID-19. Overall study context: The United States, Italy and Spain supplied acute and convalescent COVID-19 samples.

Profiling relied on immunoSEQ multiplex PCR, and the TCRdb table lists in-frame clones only, not all of them. Counted here are approximately 91,000 clones, approximately 80% occurring once; the ten biggest clones make up roughly 20%. The chain has TRBV5-1 and TRBJ1-2, with D maybe TRBD1 (5 bases). The sample was peripheral blood. The sequence was obtained from a human donor in a cohort sampled during active COVID-19. The DNA for the CDR3 is TGCGCCAGCAGCTTGGGGCAGGGCCAGTATGGCTACACCTTC. This translates into CASSLGQGQYGYTF.